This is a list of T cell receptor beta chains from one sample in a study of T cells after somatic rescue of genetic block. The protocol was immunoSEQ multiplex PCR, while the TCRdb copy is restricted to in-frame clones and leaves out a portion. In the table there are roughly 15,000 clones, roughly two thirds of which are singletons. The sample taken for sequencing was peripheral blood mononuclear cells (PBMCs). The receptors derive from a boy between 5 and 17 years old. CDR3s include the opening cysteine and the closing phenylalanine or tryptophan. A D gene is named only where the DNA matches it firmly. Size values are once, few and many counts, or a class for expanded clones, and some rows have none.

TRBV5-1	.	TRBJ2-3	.	CASSLVANTQYF	TGCGCCAGCAGCTTGGTAGCAAATACGCAGTATTTT
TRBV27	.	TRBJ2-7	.	CASSPTLSGVYEQYF	TGTGCCAGCAGTCCAACACTCTCGGGGGTCTACGAGCAGTACTTC
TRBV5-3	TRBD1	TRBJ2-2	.	CARSGWDRDTGELFF	TGTGCCAGAAGCGGGTGGGACAGGGACACCGGGGAGCTGTTTTTT
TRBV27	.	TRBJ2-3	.	CASSLRGTDTQYF	TGTGCCAGCAGTTTACGGGGCACAGATACGCAGTATTTT
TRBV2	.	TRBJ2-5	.	CANLYPRDKTQYF	TGTGCCAACCTCTATCCCCGCGACAAGACCCAGTACTTC
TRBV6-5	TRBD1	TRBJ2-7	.	CASSSDRGTYEQYF	TGTGCCAGCAGTTCCGACAGGGGAACCTACGAGCAGTACTTC
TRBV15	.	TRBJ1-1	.	CATSREPTGNTEAFF	TGTGCCACCAGCAGAGAGCCTACGGGTAACACTGAAGCTTTCTTT
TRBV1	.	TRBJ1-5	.	CTSSQLGQSRNQPQHF	TGCACCAGCAGCCAACTAGGACAGAGCCGAAATCAGCCCCAGCATTTT
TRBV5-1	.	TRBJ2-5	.	CASSFRQGETQYF	TGCGCCAGCAGCTTCCGGCAAGGAGAGACCCAGTACTTC
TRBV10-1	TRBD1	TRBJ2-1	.	CASSYWTGFDNEQFF	TGCGCCAGCAGTTATTGGACAGGGTTCGACAATGAGCAGTTCTTC
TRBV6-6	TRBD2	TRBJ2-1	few	CASRYRGGLYNEQFF	TGTGCCAGCAGATATCGGGGGGGCCTCTACAATGAGCAGTTCTTC
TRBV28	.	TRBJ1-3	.	CASSFSGGNTIYF	TGTGCCAGCAGTTTTAGTGGGGGAAACACCATATATTTT
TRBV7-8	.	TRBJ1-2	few	CASSLAANWANYGYTF	TGTGCCAGCAGCTTAGCGGCAAATTGGGCAAACTATGGCTACACCTTC
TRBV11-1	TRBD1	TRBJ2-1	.	CASSFDRGYYNEQFF	TGTGCCAGCAGCTTCGACAGGGGATACTACAATGAGCAGTTCTTC
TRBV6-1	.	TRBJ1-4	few	CASSWGGSTNEKLFF	TGTGCCAGCAGTTGGGGGGGAAGTACTAATGAAAAACTGTTTTTT
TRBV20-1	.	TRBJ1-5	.	CAGGNQPQHF	TGCGCGGGAGGCAATCAGCCCCAGCATTTT
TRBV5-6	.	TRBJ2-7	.	CASSASDRYAYEQYF	TGTGCCAGCAGCGCAAGCGACAGGTATGCCTACGAGCAGTACTTC
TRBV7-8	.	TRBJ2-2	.	CASRAGGPFSNTGELFF	TGTGCCAGCAGAGCAGGGGGGCCCTTTTCGAACACCGGGGAGCTGTTTTTT
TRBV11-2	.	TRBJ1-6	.	CASSLNAGNNSPLHF	TGTGCCAGCAGCTTAAATGCGGGGAATAATTCACCCCTCCACTTT
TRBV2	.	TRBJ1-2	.	CASSEATYYGYTF	TGTGCCAGCAGTGAAGCTACATACTATGGCTACACCTTC
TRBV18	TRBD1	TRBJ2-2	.	CASSGQGRIGELFF	TGTGCCAGCTCGGGACAGGGGAGGATCGGGGAGCTGTTTTTT
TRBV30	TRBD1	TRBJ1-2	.	CAWRGTGEGYGYTF	TGTGCCTGGAGGGGGACAGGGGAGGGGTATGGCTACACCTTC
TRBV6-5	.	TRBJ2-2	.	CASSFTGASGELFF	TGTGCCAGCAGTTTTACCGGGGCTAGCGGGGAGCTGTTTTTT
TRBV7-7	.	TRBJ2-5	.	CASSFSGGGETQYF	TGTGCTAGCAGCTTCTCAGGGGGGGGAGAGACCCAGTACTTC
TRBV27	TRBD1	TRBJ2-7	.	CASSFWDRYEQYF	TGTGCCAGCAGTTTCTGGGACAGATACGAGCAGTACTTC
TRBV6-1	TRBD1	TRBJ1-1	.	CASSGGGRGSNTEAFF	TGTGCCAGCAGTGGCGGGGGCAGGGGGAGCAACACTGAAGCTTTCTTT
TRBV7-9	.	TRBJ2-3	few	CASGFPSGLPTDTQYF	TGTGCCAGCGGATTTCCCTCGGGACTCCCCACAGATACGCAGTATTTT
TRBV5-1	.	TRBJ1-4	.	CASSFTGLNEKLFF	TGCGCCAGCAGCTTTACAGGGCTGAATGAAAAACTGTTTTTT
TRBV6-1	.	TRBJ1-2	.	CASSDYRTNYGYTF	TGTGCCAGCAGTGATTACAGGACAAACTATGGCTACACCTTC
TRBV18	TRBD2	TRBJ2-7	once	CASSPPRGGSYEQYF	TGTGCCAGCTCACCACCGCGCGGGGGCTCCTACGAGCAGTACTTC
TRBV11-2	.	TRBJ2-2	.	CASSFLAGELFF	TGTGCCAGCAGTTTTCTCGCCGGGGAGCTGTTTTTT
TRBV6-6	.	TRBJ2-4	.	CASSYGTLAKNIQYF	TGTGCCAGCAGTTACGGGACTTTAGCCAAAAACATTCAGTACTTC
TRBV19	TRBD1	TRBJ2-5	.	CASSRTGKETQYF	TGTGCCAGTAGTAGGACAGGCAAAGAGACCCAGTACTTC
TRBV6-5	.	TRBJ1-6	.	CASSSGLSSSPLHF	TGTGCCAGCAGTTCAGGGCTTAGTAGTTCACCCCTCCACTTT
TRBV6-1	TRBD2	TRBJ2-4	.	CASSGLAGDIQYF	TGTGCCAGCAGTGGACTAGCGGGGGACATTCAGTACTTC
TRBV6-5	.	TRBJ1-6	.	CASSSFGGWDSPLHF	TGTGCCAGCAGTTCGTTCGGGGGTTGGGATTCACCCCTCCACTTT
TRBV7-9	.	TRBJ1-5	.	CASSLGRGGYSNQPQHF	TGTGCCAGCAGCTTAGGGAGGGGAGGATATAGCAATCAGCCCCAGCATTTT
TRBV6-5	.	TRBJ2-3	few	CASSRDIHTQYF	TGTGCCAGCAGCAGAGACATACATACGCAGTATTTT
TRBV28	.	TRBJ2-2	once	CASSFRVGELFF	TGTGCCAGCAGTTTCAGGGTCGGGGAGCTGTTTTTT
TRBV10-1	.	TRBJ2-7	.	CASSESEVSLYYEQYF	TGCGCCAGCAGTGAGTCGGAAGTCTCCCTCTATTACGAGCAGTACTTC
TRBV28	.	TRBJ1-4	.	CASSLAGGLNEKLFF	TGTGCCAGCAGTTTAGCGGGGGGCCTTAATGAAAAACTGTTTTTT
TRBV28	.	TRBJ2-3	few	CASRDSTDTQYF	TGTGCCAGCAGGGACAGCACAGATACGCAGTATTTT
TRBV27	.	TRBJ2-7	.	CASSKNRQFYEQYF	TGTGCCAGCAGTAAAAACCGGCAGTTCTACGAGCAGTACTTC
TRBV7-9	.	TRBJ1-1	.	CASSLVPELRAEAFF	TGTGCCAGCAGCTTGGTTCCGGAGCTCAGGGCTGAAGCTTTCTTT
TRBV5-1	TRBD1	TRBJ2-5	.	CASSLGPDRAQETQYF	TGCGCCAGCAGCTTGGGTCCGGACAGGGCTCAAGAGACCCAGTACTTC
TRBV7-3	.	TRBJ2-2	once	CASSLTSGTGELFF	TGTGCCAGCAGCTTAACGTCGGGAACCGGGGAGCTGTTTTTT
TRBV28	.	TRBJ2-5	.	CASSPPVQETQYF	TGTGCCAGCAGTCCACCCGTCCAAGAGACCCAGTACTTC
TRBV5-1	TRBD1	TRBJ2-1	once	CASRPLTGSTYNEQFF	TGCGCCAGCAGACCCCTGACAGGGAGTACCTACAATGAGCAGTTCTTC
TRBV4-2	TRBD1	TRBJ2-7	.	CASSQEGTDGFEQYF	TGTGCCAGCAGCCAAGAAGGGACAGATGGGTTCGAGCAGTACTTC
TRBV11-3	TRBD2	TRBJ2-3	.	CASSLGSGRTTDTQYF	TGTGCCAGCAGCTTAGGGAGCGGGAGAACCACAGATACGCAGTATTTT
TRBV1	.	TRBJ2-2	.	CTSSQDCGGQSNTGELFF	TGCACCAGCAGCCAAGATTGCGGGGGGCAATCGAACACCGGGGAGCTGTTTTTT
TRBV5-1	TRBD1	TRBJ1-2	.	CASSSTGGRYGYTF	TGCGCCAGCAGCTCGACAGGGGGACGGTATGGCTACACCTTC
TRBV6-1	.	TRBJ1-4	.	CASSEEGGWANEKLFF	TGTGCCAGCAGTGAAGAGGGGGGGTGGGCTAATGAAAAACTGTTTTTT
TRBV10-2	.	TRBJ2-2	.	CASSVYTGELFF	TGCGCCAGCAGTGTATACACCGGGGAGCTGTTTTTT
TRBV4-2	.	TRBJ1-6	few	CASSQRLLDSPLHF	TGTGCCAGCAGCCAACGGCTGCTTGATTCACCCCTCCACTTT
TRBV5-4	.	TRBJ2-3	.	CASSLGGYTDTQYF	TGTGCCAGCAGCTTGGGAGGGTACACAGATACGCAGTATTTT